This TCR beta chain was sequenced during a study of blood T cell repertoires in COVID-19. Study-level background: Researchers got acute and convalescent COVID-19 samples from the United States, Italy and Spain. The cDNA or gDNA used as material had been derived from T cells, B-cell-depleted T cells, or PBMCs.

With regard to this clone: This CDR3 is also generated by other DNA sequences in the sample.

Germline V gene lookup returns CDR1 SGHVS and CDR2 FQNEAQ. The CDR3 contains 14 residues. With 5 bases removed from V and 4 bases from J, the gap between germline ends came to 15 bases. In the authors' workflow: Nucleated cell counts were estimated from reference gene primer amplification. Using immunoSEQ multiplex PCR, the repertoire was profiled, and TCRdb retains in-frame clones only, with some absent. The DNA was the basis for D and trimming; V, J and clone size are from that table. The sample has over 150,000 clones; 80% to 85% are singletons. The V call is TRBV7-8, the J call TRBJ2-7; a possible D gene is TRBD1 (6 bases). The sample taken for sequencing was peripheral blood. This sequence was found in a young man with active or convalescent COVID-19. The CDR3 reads CASSHRDTLYEQYF. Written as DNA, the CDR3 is TGTGCCAGCAGCCACAGGGACACCCTGTACGAGCAGTACTTC. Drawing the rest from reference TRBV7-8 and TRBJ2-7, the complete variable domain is GAGVSQSPRYKVAKRGQDVALRCDPISGHVSLFWYQQALGQGPEFLTYFQNEAQLDKSGLPSDRFFAERPEGSVSTLKIQRTQQEDSAVYLCASSHRDTLYEQYFGPGTRLTVT.